The TCR beta chain described here comes from a study of Tregs in tolerant kidney transplant recipients. The study, taken as a whole, reports: Activated donor B cell expansion appeared to reveal the most relevant donor-specific TCRbeta repertoire. Few patients were studied, so findings need validation in larger groups.

Unstimulated Tregs (CD4+CD25+CD127-) and CD4+CD25- non-Tregs were sorted from PBMCs. An overnight rest at 37°C with 150 to 250 IU/ml IL-2 preceded regulatory T cell sorting from thawed PBMCs. V was clipped by 1 base and J by 4 bases, with 13 bases between them. CDR3 length equals 16 residues. In germline, CDR1 is MNHNS, CDR2 SASEGT. As regards this clone: Its matching antigen is unknown.

Assay: immunoSEQ multiplex PCR; the TCRdb copy retains only in-frame clones and omits some. In the table there are approximately 66,000 clones, 70% to 90% of which are singletons. The chain combines TRBV6-1 with TRBJ2-2; no clear D. This receptor was obtained from a human donor who received a combined kidney and bone marrow transplant. The sequences come from Tregs from blood, collected before the transplant. The DNA for the CDR3 is TGTGCCAGCAGTGAAGTAATGCCCCCGGGCACCGGGGAGCTGTTTTTT. It encodes CASSEVMPPGTGELFF.